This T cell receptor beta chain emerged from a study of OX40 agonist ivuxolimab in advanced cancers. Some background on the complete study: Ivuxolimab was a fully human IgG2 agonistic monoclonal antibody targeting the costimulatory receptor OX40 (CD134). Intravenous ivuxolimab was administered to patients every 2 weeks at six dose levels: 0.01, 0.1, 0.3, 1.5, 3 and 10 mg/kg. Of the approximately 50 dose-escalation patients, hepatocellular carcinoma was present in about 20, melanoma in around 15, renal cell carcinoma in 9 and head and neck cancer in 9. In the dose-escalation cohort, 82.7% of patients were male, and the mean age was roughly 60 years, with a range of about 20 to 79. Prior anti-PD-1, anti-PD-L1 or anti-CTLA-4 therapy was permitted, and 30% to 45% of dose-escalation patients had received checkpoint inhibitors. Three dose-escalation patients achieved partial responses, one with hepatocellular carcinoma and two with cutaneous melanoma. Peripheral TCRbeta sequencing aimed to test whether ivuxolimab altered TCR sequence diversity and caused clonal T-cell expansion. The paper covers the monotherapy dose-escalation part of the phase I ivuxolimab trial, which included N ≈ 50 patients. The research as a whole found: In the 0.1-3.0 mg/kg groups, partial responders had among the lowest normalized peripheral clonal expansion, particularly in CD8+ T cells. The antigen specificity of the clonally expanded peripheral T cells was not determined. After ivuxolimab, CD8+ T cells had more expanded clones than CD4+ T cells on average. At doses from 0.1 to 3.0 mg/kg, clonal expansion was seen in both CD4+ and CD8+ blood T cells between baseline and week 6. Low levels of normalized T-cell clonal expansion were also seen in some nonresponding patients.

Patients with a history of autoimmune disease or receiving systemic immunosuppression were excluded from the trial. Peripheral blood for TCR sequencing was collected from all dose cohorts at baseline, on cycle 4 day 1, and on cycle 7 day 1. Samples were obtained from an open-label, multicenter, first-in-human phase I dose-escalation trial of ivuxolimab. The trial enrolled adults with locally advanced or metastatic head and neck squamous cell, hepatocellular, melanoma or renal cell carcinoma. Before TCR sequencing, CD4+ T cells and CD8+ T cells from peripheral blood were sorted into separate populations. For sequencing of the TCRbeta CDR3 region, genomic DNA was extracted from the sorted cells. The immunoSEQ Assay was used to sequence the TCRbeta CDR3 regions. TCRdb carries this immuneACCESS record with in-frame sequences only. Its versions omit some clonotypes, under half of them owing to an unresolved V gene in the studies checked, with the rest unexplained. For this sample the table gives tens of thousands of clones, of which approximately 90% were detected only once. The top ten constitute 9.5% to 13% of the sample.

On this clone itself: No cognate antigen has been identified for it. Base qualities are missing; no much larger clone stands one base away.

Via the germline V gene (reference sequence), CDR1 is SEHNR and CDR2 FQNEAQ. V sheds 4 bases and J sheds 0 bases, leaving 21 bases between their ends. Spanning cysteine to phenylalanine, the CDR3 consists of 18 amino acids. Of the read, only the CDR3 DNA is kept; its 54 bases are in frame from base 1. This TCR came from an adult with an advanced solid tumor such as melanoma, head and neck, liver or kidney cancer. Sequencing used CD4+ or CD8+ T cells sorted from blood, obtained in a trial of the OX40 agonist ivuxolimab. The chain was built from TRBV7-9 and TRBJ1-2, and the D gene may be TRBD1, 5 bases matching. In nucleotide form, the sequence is TGTGCCAGCAGCTCCACCGGGACGGCAGACCTTACTAACTATGGCTACACCTTC. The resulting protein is CASSSTGTADLTNYGYTF.